This T cell receptor (beta chain) was documented in a study of T cell responses to AZD1222 COVID-19 vaccine. Study observations and caveats: The study reported that nearly half of spike-specific TCRs target unmutated variant regions. Baseline serostatus was positive in only a handful of AZD1222 recipients. Females made up more of the donors, who were largely white British, and clonal diversity may have come out too low.

As for this clone: What it binds is not known.

This table comes from immunoSEQ multiplex PCR, and its TCRdb copy is limited to in-frame clones, with some not included. This table holds 100,000 to 150,000 clones, roughly 84% found once. The sequencing used peripheral blood, collected 28 days after the second AZD1222 dose. The source of this sequence is an adult who received the AZD1222 COVID-19 vaccine.

CDR3 residues: CATTDTPGQGWDGDTGELFF. The CDR3 DNA reads as TGTGCCACCACTGACACCCCCGGACAGGGATGGGATGGTGACACCGGGGAGCTGTTTTTT. J is TRBJ2-2 and V is TRBV24-1; 8 bases are shared with TRBD1. The J segment lost 3 bases and the V segment lost 8 bases, leaving 22 bases of the junction unmatched. The CDR3 extends over 20 amino acids. CDR1 is KGHDR and CDR2 is SFDVKD in the germline V gene.